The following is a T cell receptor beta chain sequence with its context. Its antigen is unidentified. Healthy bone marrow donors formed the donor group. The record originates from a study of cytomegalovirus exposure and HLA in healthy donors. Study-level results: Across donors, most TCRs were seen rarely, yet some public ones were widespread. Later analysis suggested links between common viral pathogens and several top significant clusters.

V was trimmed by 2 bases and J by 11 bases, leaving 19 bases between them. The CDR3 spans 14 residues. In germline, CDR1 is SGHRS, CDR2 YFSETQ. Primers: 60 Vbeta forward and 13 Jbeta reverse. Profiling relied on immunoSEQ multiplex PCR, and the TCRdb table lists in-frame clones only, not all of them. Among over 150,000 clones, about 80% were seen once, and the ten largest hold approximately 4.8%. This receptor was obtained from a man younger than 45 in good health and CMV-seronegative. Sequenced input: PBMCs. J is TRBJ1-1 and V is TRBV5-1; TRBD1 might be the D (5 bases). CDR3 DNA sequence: TGCGCCAGCAGCTTTGGTGCGGGGCTTCAGGGCGCTTTCTTT. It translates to CASSFGAGLQGAFF.